The 12 T cell receptor beta chains in this list originate from one sample, sequenced in a study of blood T cell repertoires in COVID-19. Sequencing used immunoSEQ multiplex PCR; TCRdb keeps in-frame clones, though not all of them. This table has 200,000 or so clones, 84% appearing once. What was sequenced was peripheral blood. The receptors were gathered from a man aged 40-55 years who had recovered from COVID-19.

V gene TRBV30 combines with J gene TRBJ1-6; D is perhaps TRBD1 (6 bases). Germline CDR1 is GTSNPN and CDR2 is SVGIG (reference sequence). Trimming cost V 4 bases and J 15 bases, with 16 bases left between them. There are 12 residues in the CDR3. The CDR3 protein is CAWTTLTGLLHF. DNA of the CDR3: TGTGCCTGGACCACCCTAACAGGGCTCCTCCACTTT.

The chain has TRBV7-8 and TRBJ2-3; 12 bases map to TRBD2. Losses at the gene ends were 5 bases for V and 2 bases for J; bases not matched to a gene: 14. Germline V gene data show CDR1 as SGHVS and CDR2 as FQNEAQ. CDR3 length: 19 residues. CDR3 coding DNA: TGTGCCAGCAGCCTACGCCCATCTAGCGGGGGGGCCCACACAGATACGCAGTATTTT. Protein: CASSLRPSSGGAHTDTQYF.

This clone was observed a few times. V gene TRBV27 combines with J gene TRBJ2-7; 7 nucleotides match TRBD2. CDR3 length: 16 amino acids. Germline V gene lookup returns CDR1 MNHEY and CDR2 SMNVEV (reference sequence). V gave up 0 bases and J gave up 4 bases; unmatched junction bases: 9. CDR3 protein: CASSLSWAGVKYEQYF. The CDR3 region has the DNA TGTGCCAGCAGTTTATCGTGGGCGGGGGTGAAATACGAGCAGTACTTC.

V gene TRBV3-1 (or the pseudogene TRBV3-2) combines with J gene TRBJ1-6, with D hard to call. The V gene's germline CDR1 is LGHDT and CDR2 YNNKEL (reference sequence). CDR3 size: 14 residues. Trimming shortened V by 4 bases and J by 8 bases, and 12 bases separated the two germline ends. DNA for the CDR3: TGTGCCAGCAGCCCCGATTCTGGCTATTCACCCCTCCACTTT. As protein: CASSPDSGYSPLHF.

V gene TRBV30 combines with J gene TRBJ2-6, with a weak D call TRBD2 (6 bases). The germline V gene has CDR1 GTSNPN and CDR2 SVGIG (reference sequence). The V gene lost 4 bases and the J gene lost 4 bases, with 11 bases spanning the gap. CDR3 length equals 14 residues. CDR3 sequence: CAWKAGHGANVLTF. Here the CDR3 DNA reads TGTGCCTGGAAGGCGGGGCACGGGGCCAACGTCCTGACTTTC.

CDR3: CASSQDWRGDTQYF. CDR3 coding DNA: TGTGCCAGCAGCCAAGATTGGCGCGGTGACACCCAGTACTTC. The V gene is TRBV14, the J gene TRBJ2-5, with D uncertain. This CDR3 has 14 residues. From germline, CDR1 is SGHDN and CDR2 FVKESK. V was trimmed by 0 bases and J by 8 bases, leaving 13 bases between them.

This chain joins TRBV10-3 and TRBJ2-5; 9 bases fit TRBD2. CDR1 and CDR2 (germline): ENHRY, SYGVKD. This CDR3 has 15 amino acids. J lost 1 base, V lost 7 bases, and 7 bases had no gene match. The CDR3 nucleotides are TGTGCCATCACCAATAGCGGGAGCCGCCAAGAGACCCAGTACTTC. This codes for CAITNSGSRQETQYF.

J is TRBJ1-1 and V is TRBV2, with TRBD1 identical over 8 bases. Trimming removed 3 bases from V and 7 bases from J; junction bases left unmatched: 16. The length of the CDR3 is 17 residues. CDR1 and CDR2 (germline): SNHLY, FYNNEI. The CDR3 nucleotides read TGTGCCAGCAGTGAGGACAGGGATCTACCCTTAAAGGGTGAAGCTTTCTTT. It yields the protein CASSEDRDLPLKGEAFF.

This chain connects TRBV18 to TRBJ1-5; 7 bases agree with TRBD1. V was clipped by 3 bases and J by 5 bases; unmatched bases: 7. This CDR3 contains 15 residues. Germline V gene sequence: CDR1 KGHSH, CDR2 LQKENI. The chain's CDR3 is CASSPTGARDQPQHF. DNA for the CDR3: TGTGCCAGCTCACCTACAGGGGCGCGGGATCAGCCCCAGCATTTT.

The chain recombines TRBV4-1 with TRBJ1-2; D not certain. The CDR3 contains 14 residues. Trimming took 0 bases from V and 8 from J, leaving 13 bases between them. Germline V CDR1 and CDR2: MGHRA, YSYEKL. The CDR3 sequence is CASSQDHGSGGYTF. For the CDR3, the DNA is TGCGCCAGCAGCCAAGATCACGGTTCCGGGGGCTACACCTTC.

The chain links TRBV5-1 to TRBJ2-1; TRBD1 agrees at 7 bases. Per the germline V gene, CDR1 is SGHRS and CDR2 is YFSETQ. V lost 0 bases to trimming and J lost 9 bases; unmatched junction nucleotides: 15. The CDR3 is 17 residues long. The CDR3, as DNA: TGCGCCAGCAGCTTGGTGATGACAGGGTCGGCGGGCAGTGAGCAGTTCTTC. Amino acids: CASSLVMTGSAGSEQFF.

This clone has just one count. The chain links TRBV11-3 to TRBJ2-4; D is perhaps TRBD2 (5 bases). CDR3 length: 14 residues. Per the germline V gene, CDR1 is SGHNT and CDR2 is YENEEA. Trimming removed 0 bases from V and 6 bases from J, with 9 bases in between. The CDR3 reads CASSLDREPNIQYF. CDR3 coding DNA: TGTGCCAGCAGCTTAGACCGGGAACCAAACATTCAGTACTTC. Filled out from reference TRBV11-3 and TRBJ2-4, the complete variable domain reads EAGVVQSPRYKIIEKKQPVAFWCNPISGHNTLYWYLQNLGQGPELLIRYENEEAVDDSQLPKDRFSAERLKGVDSTLKIQPAELGDSAVYLCASSLDREPNIQYFGAGTRLSVL.